The rows below give T cell receptor beta chains drawn from one sample of a study of T cell changes during pregnancy in multiple sclerosis. The data were produced by immunoSEQ multiplex PCR, yet TCRdb's version contains in-frame clones alone and is incomplete. The sample shows 25,000 to 35,000 clones, 90% of them seen only once. The source material was CD4+ T cells from peripheral blood mononuclear cells, sampled in the second trimester of pregnancy. Source of these receptors: a female donor in good health, enrolled as a control in a pregnancy study. CDR3s include the opening cysteine and the closing phenylalanine or tryptophan. The D gene is left open where the match is weak.

d_call	v_call	j_call	cdr3_length	cdr3_nt	cdr3_aa
.	TRBV5-6	TRBJ1-2	14	TGTGCCAGCAGCGCGGACAGAGGTCGCTATGGCTACACCTTC	CASSADRGRYGYTF
TRBD1	TRBV9	TRBJ1-5	14	TGTGCCAGCAGCCCGGGACAGGGGTTACAGCCCCAGCATTTT	CASSPGQGLQPQHF
.	TRBV6-5	TRBJ2-7	14	TGTGCCAGCAGTCCAGGTTCTGTTAACTACGAGCAGTACTTC	CASSPGSVNYEQYF
TRBD2	TRBV5-6	TRBJ2-7	14	TGTGCCAGCAGCTCGACTAGCGGGAGCCTCGAGCAGTACTTC	CASSSTSGSLEQYF
.	TRBV15	TRBJ1-3	15	TGTGCCACCAGCAGCGACTCCTCCGCCGGAAACACCATATATTTT	CATSSDSSAGNTIYF
.	TRBV9	TRBJ1-4	12	TGTGCCAGCAGCGTAGCTTCCGAAAAACTGTTTTTT	CASSVASEKLFF
TRBD2	TRBV18	TRBJ2-7	15	TGTGCCAGCTCACCAAGGACTAGCGGCTCCTACGAGCAGTACTTC	CASSPRTSGSYEQYF
TRBD1	TRBV6-5	TRBJ1-1	14	TGTGCCAGCAGTACGGACAGGCTGAACACTGAAGCTTTCTTT	CASSTDRLNTEAFF
.	TRBV5-1	TRBJ2-5	14	TGCGCCAGCAGCCCACCAGGGAATCAAGAGACCCAGTACTTC	CASSPPGNQETQYF
.	TRBV27	TRBJ1-4	16	TGTGCCAGCAGTTTAGTGGGGGGGAAGGTGAACGAAAAACTGTTTTTT	CASSLVGGKVNEKLFF
TRBD2	TRBV6-6	TRBJ2-2	13	TGTGCCAGCACGGGACTAGCGGTAGGGGAGCTGTTTTTT	CASTGLAVGELFF
.	TRBV7-9	TRBJ2-7	13	TGTGCCAGCAACCCGGGTAACTCCTACGAGCAGTACTTC	CASNPGNSYEQYF
.	TRBV19	TRBJ2-5	13	TGTGCCAGTAGTAGGTCACTAGCCGGTAGTGAGTACTTC	CASSRSLAGSEYF
.	TRBV9	TRBJ2-1	14	TGTGCCAGCAGCCCCGGACAGATTTACAATGAGCAGTTCTTC	CASSPGQIYNEQFF